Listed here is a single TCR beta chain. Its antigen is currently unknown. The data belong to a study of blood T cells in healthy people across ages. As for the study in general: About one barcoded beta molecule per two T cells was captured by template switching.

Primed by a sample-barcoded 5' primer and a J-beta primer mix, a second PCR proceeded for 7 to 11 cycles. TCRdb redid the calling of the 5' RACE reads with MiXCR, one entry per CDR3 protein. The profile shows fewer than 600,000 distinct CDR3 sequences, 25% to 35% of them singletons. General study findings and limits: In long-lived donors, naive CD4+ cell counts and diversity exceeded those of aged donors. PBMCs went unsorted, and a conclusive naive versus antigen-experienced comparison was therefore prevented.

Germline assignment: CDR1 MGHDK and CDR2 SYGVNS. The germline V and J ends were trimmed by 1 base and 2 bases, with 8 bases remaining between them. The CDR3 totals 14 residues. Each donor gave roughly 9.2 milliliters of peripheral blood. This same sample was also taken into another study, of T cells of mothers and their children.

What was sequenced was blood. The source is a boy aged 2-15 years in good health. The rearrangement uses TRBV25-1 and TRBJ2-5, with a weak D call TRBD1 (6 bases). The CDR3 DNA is TGTGCCAGCAGTGAATGGGGGCGTCAAGAGACCCAGTACTTC. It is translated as CASSEWGRQETQYF.